This T cell receptor beta chain was captured by sequencing in a study of blood T cell repertoires in COVID-19. Background on the study: Italy, Spain and the United States were the sources of the convalescent and acute COVID-19 samples. T cells, B-cell-depleted T cells, or PBMCs supplied cDNA or gDNA.

In this sample, this clone turned up once. TCRdb's copy holds only in-frame clones and misses some; the assay was immunoSEQ multiplex PCR. This table holds around 150,000 clones, approximately 88% found once. The sequence came from a woman in her fifties or sixties who had recovered from COVID-19. Specimen: peripheral blood.

For the CDR3, the DNA is TGTGCCAGCAGTTGGGACAGTAGGACCTACGAGCAGTACTTC. Translating it yields CASSWDSRTYEQYF. The rearrangement uses TRBV28 and TRBJ2-7, with 7 bases matching TRBD1. The CDR3 sequence is 14 residues long. After removal of 4 bases from V and 2 bases from J, the junction contained 5 bases not matched to a gene. Germline CDR1 MDHEN, CDR2 SYDVKM.